This TCR beta chain was found in a study of cytomegalovirus exposure and HLA in healthy donors. Study observations and caveats: Reports indicated that the classifier achieved high specificity and sensitivity in diagnosing cytomegalovirus status. Specific recognition of CMV antigens was confirmed in vitro for three chains (all CMV-associated).

Sequencing used immunoSEQ multiplex PCR; TCRdb keeps in-frame clones, though not all of them. The data show approximately 56,000 clones, more than 80% seen once. From the roughly 110-subject validation cohort, which was separate from the roughly 700-subject first cohort, the donors were drawn. Only a few counts were recorded for this clone. Its antigen is still unknown. V lost 8 bases, J lost 4 bases, and 6 bases stayed unmatched. Germline CDR1 is SNHLY and CDR2 is FYNNEI. This CDR3 spans 14 amino acids. The specimen was PBMCs. The rearrangement uses TRBV2 and TRBJ2-5; TRBD2 aligns across 11 bases. The clonotype comes from a man aged 18-30 years in good health and CMV-seronegative. The CDR3 sequence is CASLSGRGGETQYF. The CDR3 coding sequence is TGTGCCAGCCTTAGCGGGAGGGGAGGAGAGACCCAGTACTTC. The variable domain in full, completed from reference TRBV2 and TRBJ2-5, reads EPEVTQTPSHQVTQMGQEVILRCVPISNHLYFYWYRQILGQKVEFLVSFYNNEISEKSEIFDDQFSVERPDGSNFTLKIRSTKLEDSAMYFCASLSGRGGETQYFGPGTRLLVL.